Listed here are 30 T cell receptor beta chains from one sample, sequenced in a study of shared clonotypes between healthy human individuals. Using immunoSEQ multiplex PCR, the repertoire was profiled, and TCRdb retains in-frame clones only, with some absent. The sample lists 150,000 to 200,000 clones; about 93% were seen once. Sequenced input: naive CD4+ T cells sorted from blood. Subset noted: CD45RA+ positively selected. Receptors were obtained from a woman aged 25 to 39 in good health.

This sequence joins TRBV29-1 and TRBJ2-7; 7 nucleotides align to TRBD2. Unmatched junction bases numbered 8, after V lost 4 bases and J lost 5 bases. The CDR3 length is 13 residues. Germline CDR1 SQVTM, CDR2 ANQGSEA. The CDR3 reads CSVGTRMIHEQYF. The CDR3 DNA reads TGCAGCGTTGGGACTAGAATGATACACGAGCAGTACTTC.

The chain recombines TRBV5-1 with TRBJ2-7; D might be TRBD1 (6 bases). The germline gives CDR1 SGHRS, CDR2 YFSETQ. V was clipped by 6 bases and J by 1 base, with 17 bases between them. The CDR3 has 15 amino acids. CDR3 amino acids: CASTPAPDSSYEQYF. CDR3 DNA sequence: TGCGCCAGCACCCCGGCACCGGACAGTTCCTACGAGCAGTACTTC.

The DNA of the CDR3 is TGTGCCAGCAGCCAAAAGACTAGCGGGAGGGGGTACTTC. Amino acids: CASSQKTSGRGYF. The chain uses TRBV21-1 and TRBJ2-7; the D call in the table, TRBD2, was not verified against the DNA. TRBV21-1 is given as a pseudogene. The CDR3 is 13 residues long.

The chain links TRBV7-2 to TRBJ2-7; TRBD2 aligns across 11 bases. The CDR3 is made up of 18 amino acids. Germline-derived CDR1 and CDR2 are SGHTA and FQGNSA. Unmatched junction bases numbered 10, after V lost 3 bases and J lost 0 bases. The CDR3 DNA is TGTGCCAGCAGCTTGGGACCGGGACTAGCGGCCTCCTCCTACGAGCAGTACTTC. Translated: CASSLGPGLAASSYEQYF.

The chain joins TRBV5-1 to TRBJ1-1; D is possibly TRBD1 (6 bases). The CDR3 is 14 residues long. V was shortened by 4 bases and J by 0 bases, with 10 bases between the two germline ends. Germline-derived CDR1 and CDR2 are SGHRS and YFSETQ. The CDR3 region is CASSIQGLNTEAFF. In DNA, the CDR3 is TGCGCCAGCAGCATTCAGGGGTTGAACACTGAAGCTTTCTTT.

J is TRBJ1-2 and V is TRBV6-1, with D possibly matching TRBD1 (6 bases). There are 13 residues in the CDR3. The V gene's germline CDR1 is MNHNS and CDR2 SASEGT. V lost 4 bases, J lost 5 bases, and 11 bases lay in between. CDR3 sequence (DNA): TGTGCCAGCAGTGCACAGGGTTTATATGGCTACACCTTC. Translated, it gives CASSAQGLYGYTF.

This sequence joins TRBV6-1 and TRBJ1-2; weak D call: TRBD1 (5 bases). The germline V gene encodes CDR1 MNHNS and CDR2 SASEGT. The CDR3 is 15 amino acids. The germline V and J ends were trimmed by 7 bases and 4 bases, with 19 bases remaining between them. This CDR3 is CASNRSGGSLYGYTF. In DNA form, the CDR3 reads TGTGCCAGCAATCGGAGCGGGGGATCTCTCTATGGCTACACCTTC.

The chain is built from TRBV10-3 and TRBJ2-7; 7 bases fit TRBD1. Germline V gene sequence: CDR1 ENHRY, CDR2 SYGVKD. Germline trimming cut 2 bases from V and 5 bases from J; bases unmatched to any gene: 3. The CDR3 runs to 13 residues. The CDR3 region is CAISEPGGNEQYF. Written as DNA, the CDR3 is TGTGCCATCAGTGAGCCAGGGGGAAACGAGCAGTACTTC.

The chain employs TRBV7-6 and TRBJ1-4; D unresolved. The CDR3 is 15 amino acids. The V gene's germline CDR1 is SGHVS and CDR2 FNYEAQ. Trimming removed 1 base at V and 9 bases at J, with 15 bases between. The CDR3 sequence: CASSLGGRDSQKLFF. DNA of the CDR3: TGTGCCAGCAGCTTAGGTGGGAGAGATTCCCAAAAACTGTTTTTT.

The J gene is TRBJ1-3, the V gene TRBV25-1, with D tentatively TRBD1 (5 bases). Germline-derived CDR1 and CDR2 are MGHDK and SYGVNS. V was cut by 3 bases and J by 0 bases, with 9 bases left in between. This CDR3 is built from 15 residues. The CDR3 region has the DNA TGTGCCAGCAGTGATTTTACAGGCTCTGGAAACACCATATATTTT. Its protein product is CASSDFTGSGNTIYF.

This clone came up once. The rearrangement joins TRBV11-1 to TRBJ1-2; unclear D gene. Per germline, CDR1 SGHAT and CDR2 FQDESV (reference sequence). The CDR3 has 15 residues. Trimming pared 1 base from V and 1 base from J, leaving 10 bases between. This CDR3 is CASSLGGALNYGYTF. For the CDR3, the DNA is TGTGCCAGCAGCTTAGGTGGAGCCCTTAACTATGGCTACACCTTC.

The CDR3 here is CASSLGTGPYEQYF. CDR3 nucleotides: TGCGCCAGCAGCTTAGGTACGGGGCCCTACGAGCAGTACTTC. V is TRBV5-1 and J is TRBJ2-7, with D perhaps TRBD1 or TRBD2 (5 bases each). The germline V and J ends were trimmed by 2 bases and 2 bases, with 11 bases remaining between them. The CDR3 spans 14 residues. Germline V lookup: CDR1 SGHRS, CDR2 YFSETQ.

The V call is TRBV6-5, the J call TRBJ2-1, with D uncertain. The CDR3 runs 16 residues. Trimming removed 0 bases from V and 8 bases from J, with 17 bases in between. Germline CDR1 reads MNHEY; CDR2 reads SVGAGI. CDR3: CASSYSEGLSAYEQFF. The CDR3 DNA is TGTGCCAGCAGTTACTCGGAAGGGTTAAGCGCGTATGAGCAGTTCTTC.

The chain has TRBV11-2 and TRBJ2-7; D is possibly TRBD2 (6 bases). V shed 5 bases and J shed 6 bases, with 23 bases lying between them. CDR3 length: 16 residues. Germline values: CDR1 SGHAT, CDR2 FQNNGV. CDR3 sequence: CASSRRWEAGPFEQYF. CDR3 sequence (DNA): TGTGCCAGCAGCCGAAGGTGGGAAGCGGGCCCATTCGAGCAGTACTTC.

The chain employs TRBV7-9 and TRBJ2-3; D is uncertain. The germline gives CDR1 SEHNR, CDR2 FQNEAQ (reference sequence). The CDR3 has 16 residues. The V end lost 8 bases, the J end lost 3 bases, and 21 bases lay between the germline ends. In DNA, the CDR3 is TGTGCCAGCGCAAAAGGGCGGACCCCATCGACAGATACGCAGTATTTT. Translation: CASAKGRTPSTDTQYF.

The table lists this clone with a few counts. This chain's CDR3 is CASSLRGDSYEQYF. CDR3 nucleotide sequence: TGTGCCAGCAGCTTAAGGGGGGACTCCTACGAGCAGTACTTC. The chain has TRBV7-3 and TRBJ2-7; maybe TRBD2 (6 bases). The CDR3 covers 14 residues. V was clipped by 1 base and J by 0 bases, with 7 bases between them. Per the germline V gene, CDR1 is SGHTA and CDR2 is FQGTGA.

The chain carries TRBV19 and TRBJ2-1, with 15 bases lining up with TRBD2. Germline values: CDR1 LNHDA, CDR2 SQIVND (reference sequence). The CDR3 has 18 amino acids. V was clipped by 3 bases and J by 2 bases; unmatched bases: 5. The CDR3 DNA follows: TGTGCCAGTAGTATCCGGACTAGCGGGAGGGGGGCCTACAATGAGCAGTTCTTC. This gives the protein CASSIRTSGRGAYNEQFF.

V and J are TRBV28 and TRBJ1-1; 8 bases agree with TRBD1. J gave up 2 bases and V 8 bases, and 10 bases lay outside the gene matches. This CDR3 region has 15 residues. CDR1 is MDHEN, CDR2 SYDVKM, per germline. DNA for the CDR3: TGTGCCAGCCTCCGAGGGGACAGGTTAAACACTGAAGCTTTCTTT. It encodes CASLRGDRLNTEAFF.

The chain links TRBV7-4 to TRBJ2-6; D not resolved. Germline V CDR1 and CDR2: SGHVT, SQSDAQ. Trimming left V 5 bases short and J 5 bases short, with 22 bases between. There are 18 residues in the CDR3. CDR3 sequence reads: CASSVQYSSQSRANVLTF. In DNA, the CDR3 is TGTGCCAGCAGCGTGCAGTACAGCTCACAAAGTCGGGCCAACGTCCTGACTTTC.

The chain uses TRBV19 and TRBJ2-7; TRBD2 is a possible D gene (5 bases). The V end lost 3 bases, the J end lost 7 bases, and 22 bases lay between the germline ends. CDR3 length equals 16 residues. Germline V gene sequence: CDR1 LNHDA, CDR2 SQIVND (reference sequence). CDR3 bases: TGTGCCAGTAGTATCTTTCGCGGAGGCGTCCATCTGGAGCAGTACTTC. Residues: CASSIFRGGVHLEQYF.

J is TRBJ2-5 and V is TRBV7-2; D remains unclear. The J call is uncertain, as TRBJ2-7 better fits the DNA end. The CDR3 runs 15 residues. Germline-derived CDR1 and CDR2 are SGHTA and FQGNSA. CDR3 in amino acids: CASSLDGLEGYEQYF. DNA for the CDR3: TGTGCCAGCAGCTTAGATGGGCTAGAAGGCTACGAGCAGTACTTC.

The V gene is TRBV9, the J gene TRBJ1-2; D possibly corresponds to TRBD1 (5 bases). Germline V gene data show CDR1 as SGDLS and CDR2 as YYNGEE. V lost 3 bases to trimming and J lost 4 bases, with 19 bases between them. The CDR3 covers 16 residues. CDR3 DNA sequence: TGTGCCAGCAGCGGGGGTACAGGTGACCTCTCCTATGGCTACACCTTC. Translation gives CASSGGTGDLSYGYTF.

This clone occurred a few times. CDR3 DNA: TGTGCCAGCAGCTTAAGGTCCGTGAGCTCCTACGAGCAGTACTTC. It yields the protein CASSLRSVSSYEQYF. The J gene is TRBJ2-7, the V gene TRBV7-9; D gene uncertain. V lost 2 bases to trimming and J lost 0 bases, with 11 bases between them. The CDR3 totals 15 residues. CDR1 SEHNR and CDR2 FQNEAQ come from the germline V gene (reference sequence).

This clone has a single count. The chain is built from TRBV27 and TRBJ2-3; D unclear. Germline V lookup: CDR1 MNHEY, CDR2 SMNVEV (reference sequence). The CDR3 covers 14 residues. V was clipped by 3 bases and J by 0 bases, with 7 bases between them. The CDR3 reads CASSFFASTDTQYF. The CDR3 coding sequence is TGTGCCAGCAGTTTCTTCGCGAGCACAGATACGCAGTATTTT.

This chain links TRBV18 with TRBJ2-1; TRBD2 matches at 11 bases. CDR3 length equals 19 residues. Germline lookup yields CDR1 KGHSH and CDR2 LQKENI. J lost 2 bases, V lost 1 base, and 10 bases had no gene match. CDR3 sequence (DNA): TGTGCCAGCTCACCACTTGGACTAGCGGGTGGAGGACCCTACAATGAGCAGTTCTTC. It translates to CASSPLGLAGGGPYNEQFF.

CDR3 coding DNA: TGTGCCAGCAGTCGCGGTGGGGCCTTCTCCTACGAGCAGTACTTC. Its protein product is CASSRGGAFSYEQYF. This chain links TRBV25-1 with TRBJ2-5, with D possibly TRBD1 on 5 matching bases. With the DNA end fitting TRBJ2-7 better, the J assignment may be wrong. This CDR3 spans 15 amino acids. Germline-derived CDR1 and CDR2 are MGHDK and SYGVNS.

The chain couples TRBV18 to TRBJ2-2; D might be TRBD1 or TRBD2, each matching 5 bases. With 5 bases removed from V and 6 bases from J, the gap between germline ends came to 13 bases. Germline values: CDR1 KGHSH, CDR2 LQKENI. This CDR3 has 14 amino acids. The CDR3 region is CASSMGEKAGELFF. The DNA for the CDR3 is TGTGCCAGCTCAATGGGGGAGAAAGCCGGGGAGCTGTTTTTT.

The rearrangement joins TRBV6-7 to TRBJ2-7; 7 bases line up with TRBD2. TRBV6-7 is recorded as an ORF, its role being uncertain. The V gene end was trimmed by 4 bases and the J gene end by 1 base; junction bases not matched to a gene: 13. The CDR3 spans 17 residues. CDR3 region: CASSSDFPSGPSYEQYF. In DNA form, the CDR3 reads TGTGCCAGCAGTTCCGACTTTCCTAGCGGACCTTCCTACGAGCAGTACTTC.

The rearrangement links TRBV7-6 to TRBJ2-7, with D perhaps matching TRBD2 (6 bases). Germline CDR1 is SGHVS and CDR2 is FNYEAQ. Trimming pared 2 bases from V and 5 bases from J, leaving 13 bases between. This CDR3 has 14 amino acids. The CDR3 loop is CASSLRGGGDEQYF. CDR3 DNA sequence: TGTGCCAGCAGCTTAAGGGGCGGCGGGGACGAGCAGTACTTC.

This chain connects TRBV6-5 to TRBJ2-7; TRBD1 matches at 7 bases. Germline V gene lookup returns CDR1 MNHEY and CDR2 SVGAGI. There are 11 residues in the CDR3. With 8 bases clipped from V and 3 bases from J, the junction kept 1 base outside the gene matches. The CDR3 bases are TGTGCCAGCGGGACAGACTACGAGCAGTACTTC. Its protein product is CASGTDYEQYF.